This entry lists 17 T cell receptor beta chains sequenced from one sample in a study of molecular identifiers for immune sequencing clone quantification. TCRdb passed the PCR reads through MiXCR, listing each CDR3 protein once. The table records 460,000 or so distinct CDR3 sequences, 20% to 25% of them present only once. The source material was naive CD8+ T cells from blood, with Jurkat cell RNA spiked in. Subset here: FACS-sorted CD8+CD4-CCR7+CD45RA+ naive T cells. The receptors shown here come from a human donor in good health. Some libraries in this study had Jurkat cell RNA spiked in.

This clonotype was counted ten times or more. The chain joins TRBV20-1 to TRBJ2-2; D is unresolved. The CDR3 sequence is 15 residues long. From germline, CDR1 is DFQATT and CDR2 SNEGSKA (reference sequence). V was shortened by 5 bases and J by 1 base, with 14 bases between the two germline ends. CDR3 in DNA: TGCAGTGCTTTGGATCTTAACAGGAACACCGGGGAGCTGTTTTTT. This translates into CSALDLNRNTGELFF.

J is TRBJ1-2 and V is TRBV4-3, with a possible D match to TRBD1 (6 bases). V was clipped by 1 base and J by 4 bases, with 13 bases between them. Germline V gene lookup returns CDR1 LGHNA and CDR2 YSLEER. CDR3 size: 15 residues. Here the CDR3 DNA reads TGCGCCAGCAGCCAAGGTAACGGGGGCTTCTATGGCTACACCTTC. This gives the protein CASSQGNGGFYGYTF.

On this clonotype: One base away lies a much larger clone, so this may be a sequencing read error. The CDR3 nucleotides are TGCGGTGCTAGAGATAGCAGGCGAAATACGCAGTATTTT. This gives the protein CGARDSRRNTQYF. The chain joins TRBV20-1 to TRBJ2-3; the D is unclear. The CDR3 covers 13 residues. Looked up from germline, CDR1 is DFQATT and CDR2 is SNEGSKA (reference sequence).

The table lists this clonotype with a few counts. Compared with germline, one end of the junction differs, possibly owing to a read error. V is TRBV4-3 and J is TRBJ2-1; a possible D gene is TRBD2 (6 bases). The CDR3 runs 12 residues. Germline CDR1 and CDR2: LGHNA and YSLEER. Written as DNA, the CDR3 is TGCGCCAGCGGCCAAGGAGGGTCTGAGCAGTTCTTC. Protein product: CASGQGGSEQFF.

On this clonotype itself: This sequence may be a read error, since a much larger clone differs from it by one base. In DNA form, the CDR3 reads TGTGCCAGCAGTTACAGGGAATCCAAGGAGACCCGGTACTTC. This sequence encodes CASSYRESKETRYF. V usage is TRBV6-5 and J usage is TRBJ2-5; no firm D call. This CDR3 spans 14 amino acids. Germline V lookup: CDR1 MNHEY, CDR2 SVGAGI.

The DNA of the CDR3 is TGTGCCAGCAGTTCCCGGCTAGGTAAATGGGAGCAGTTCTTC. Protein: CASSSRLGKWEQFF. The chain employs TRBV28 and TRBJ2-1; D call uncertain. Germline-derived CDR1 and CDR2 are MDHEN and SYDVKM. There are 14 residues in the CDR3. V was cut by 4 bases and J by 10 bases, with 17 bases left in between. Looking up the rest from reference TRBV28 and TRBJ2-1 gives the full variable domain: DVKVTQSSRYLVKRTGEKVFLECVQDMDHENMFWYRQDPGLGLRLIYFSYDVKMKEKGDIPEGYSVSREKKERFSLILESASTNQTSMYLCASSSRLGKWEQFFGPGTRLTVL.

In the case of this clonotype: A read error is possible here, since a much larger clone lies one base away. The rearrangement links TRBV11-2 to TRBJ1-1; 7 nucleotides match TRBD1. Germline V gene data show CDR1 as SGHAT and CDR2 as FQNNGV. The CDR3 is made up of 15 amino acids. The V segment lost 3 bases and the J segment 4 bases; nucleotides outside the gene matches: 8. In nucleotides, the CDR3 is TGTGCCAGCAGCTTGCACCGGGACAGCTGCACTGAAGCTTTCTTT. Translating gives CASSLHRDSCTEAFF.

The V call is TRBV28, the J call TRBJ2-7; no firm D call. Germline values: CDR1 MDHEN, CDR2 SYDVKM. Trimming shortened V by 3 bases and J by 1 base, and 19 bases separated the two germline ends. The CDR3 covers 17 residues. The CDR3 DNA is TGTGCCAGCAGTTTCCTGACCTTGGGCGACCAATCCTACGAGCAGTACTTC. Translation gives CASSFLTLGDQSYEQYF.

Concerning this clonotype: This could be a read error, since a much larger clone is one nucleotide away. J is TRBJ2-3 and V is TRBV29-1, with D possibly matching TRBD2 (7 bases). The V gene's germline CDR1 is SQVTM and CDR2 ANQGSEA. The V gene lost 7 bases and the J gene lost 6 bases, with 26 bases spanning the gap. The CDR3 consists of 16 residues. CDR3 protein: CSAVGGTTNIVDTQYF. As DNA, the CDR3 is TGCAGCGCCGTAGGGGGGACTACCAATATCGTCGATACGCAGTATTTT.

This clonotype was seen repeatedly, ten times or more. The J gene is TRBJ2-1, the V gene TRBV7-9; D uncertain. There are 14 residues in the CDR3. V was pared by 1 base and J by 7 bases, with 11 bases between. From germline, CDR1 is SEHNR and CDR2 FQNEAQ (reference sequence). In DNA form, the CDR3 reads TGTGCCAGCAGCTTAGTCAACAGCCTGAATGAGCAGTTCTTC. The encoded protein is CASSLVNSLNEQFF.

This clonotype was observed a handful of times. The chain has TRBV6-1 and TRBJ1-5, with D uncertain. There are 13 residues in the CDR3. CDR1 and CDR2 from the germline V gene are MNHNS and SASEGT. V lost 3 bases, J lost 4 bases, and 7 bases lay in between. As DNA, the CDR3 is TGTGCCAGCAGTGACGAAAGGAATCAGCCCCAGCATTTT. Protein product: CASSDERNQPQHF.

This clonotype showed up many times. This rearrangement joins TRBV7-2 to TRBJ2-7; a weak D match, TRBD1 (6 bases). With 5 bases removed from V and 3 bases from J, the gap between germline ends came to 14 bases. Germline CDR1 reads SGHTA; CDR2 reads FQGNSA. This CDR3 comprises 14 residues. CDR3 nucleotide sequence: TGTGCCAGCAGCAACCTTCGGGACAACTACGAGCAGTACTTC. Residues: CASSNLRDNYEQYF.

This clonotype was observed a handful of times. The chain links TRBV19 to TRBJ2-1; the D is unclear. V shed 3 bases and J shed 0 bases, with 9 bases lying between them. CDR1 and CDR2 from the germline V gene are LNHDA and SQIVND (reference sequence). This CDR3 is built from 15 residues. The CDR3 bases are TGTGCCAGTAGTATCCAGACGTACTCCTACAATGAGCAGTTCTTC. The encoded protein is CASSIQTYSYNEQFF.

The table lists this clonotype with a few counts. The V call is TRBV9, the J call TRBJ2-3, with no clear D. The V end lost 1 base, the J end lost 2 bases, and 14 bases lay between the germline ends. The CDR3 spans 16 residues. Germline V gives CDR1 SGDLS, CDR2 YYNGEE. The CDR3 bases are TGTGCCAGCAGCGTATCAGCCACGACTCTCACAGATACGCAGTATTTT. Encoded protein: CASSVSATTLTDTQYF.

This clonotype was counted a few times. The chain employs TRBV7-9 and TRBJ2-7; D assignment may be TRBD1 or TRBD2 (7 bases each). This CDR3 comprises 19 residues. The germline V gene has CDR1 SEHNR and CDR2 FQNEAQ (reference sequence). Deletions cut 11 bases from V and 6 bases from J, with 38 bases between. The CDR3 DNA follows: TGTGCCTCAGCGGGAAAAACAGGAGCTACGTTCACAGGGGCTTTCGAGCAGTACTTC. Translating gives CASAGKTGATFTGAFEQYF.

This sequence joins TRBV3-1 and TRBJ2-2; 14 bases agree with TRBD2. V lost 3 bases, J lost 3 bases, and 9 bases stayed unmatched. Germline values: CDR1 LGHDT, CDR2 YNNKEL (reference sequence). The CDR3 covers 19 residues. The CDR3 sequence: CASSQVWTSGRKDTGELFF. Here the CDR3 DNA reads TGTGCCAGCAGCCAGGTCTGGACTAGCGGGAGGAAAGACACCGGGGAGCTGTTTTTT.

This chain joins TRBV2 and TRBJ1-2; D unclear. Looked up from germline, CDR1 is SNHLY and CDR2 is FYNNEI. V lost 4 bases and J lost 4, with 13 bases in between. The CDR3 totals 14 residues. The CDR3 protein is CASSVDYSSYGYTF. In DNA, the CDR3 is TGTGCCAGCAGTGTGGATTACAGTTCCTATGGCTACACCTTC.